The present T cell receptor beta chain was sequenced within a study of T cells after yellow fever vaccination (dated by TCRdb to the late 2010s). Concerning the study at large: Libraries from fractions with low cell numbers were prepared with the SMART-Seq v4 Ultra Low Input RNA kit. To track T-cell clones before and after primary and booster YFV17D yellow fever vaccination, bulk TCR alpha and beta repertoires were sequenced longitudinally. Two healthy male donors, one aged 18 to 30 and one aged 30 to 40 years, made up the cohort. Blood was drawn at multiple timepoints before and after primary and secondary immunization, with bulk PBMC replicates and cell subsets isolated.

The meaning of the sample's treatment or condition label: live attenuated yellow fever vaccine strain. PBMCs were isolated from peripheral blood using a standard Ficoll-Paque protocol. Dynabeads CD4 and CD8 positive selection kits were used to isolate the CD4 and CD8 T-cell fractions. RNA was extracted with TriZol from bulk PBMCs, CD4 and CD8 fractions, and dextramer-positive and dextramer-negative fractions. For sequencing, an Illumina NovaSeq 6000 was employed. TCR cDNA was synthesized by 5'RACE template switching, which introduced a universal primer site and unique molecular identifiers. Priming of cDNA synthesis was performed from both the TCR alpha and TCR beta constant segments. Library amplification involved two PCR steps, and the second step added sample barcodes and sequencing adapters. Sequencing of the libraries was done on either Illumina HiSeq 2500 (2x100 bp) or NovaSeq (2x150 bp). For the original study's pipeline: MIGEC was used to demultiplex reads and collapse the reads into UMI consensus sequences, and MiXCR was used for V(D)J alignment. Using edgeR on replicate PBMC samples, clonotypes were called vaccine-responding if FDR was below 0.01 and the log2 fold change was above 5 up to day 15. Bulk clonotypes were assigned CD4 or CD8 identity according to which sequenced CD4 or CD8 repertoire held them at higher abundance. The public sequencing data were trimmed at Q25 with fastp and processed into clonotypes with MiXCR by TCRdb, which kept only in-frame beta chains. Rows are combined by CDR3 protein, so each entry shows the most common genes and DNA. TCRdb's processing, not the study's, gives the V and J calls here. The sample table contains more than 80,000 distinct CDR3 sequences; only one count was recorded for less than 6% of them. In total, the top ten clones hold just over 40% of the sample.

Notes on this clonotype: What antigen it recognizes has not been identified. One end of the junction is discordant with germline, which a read error may explain.

CDR1 and CDR2 are read off the germline V gene as MGHRA and YSYEKL. The CDR3 spans 16 residues, from the cysteine through the phenylalanine. The kept DNA is CDR3 alone, 48 bases in frame from the first base. What the authors observed across the whole study: Computational filtering was required because FACS-sorted repertoires could contain abundant contaminating clonotypes from the bulk population. A small fraction of clonotypes showed up in both the CD4 and CD8 compartments, probably as a result of convergent recombination. Compared with the primary T-cell response, the secondary T-cell response was faster but weaker, reaching its peak on day 5 rather than on day 15. Most clones expanded after primary vaccination (about 95% of CD4 and over 80% of CD8) were re-detected after the booster, suggesting that broad memory maintenance occurred. The study included only two donors, which limits how far the findings can be generalized.

The source is a man between 18 and 35 years old who received the YFV17D yellow fever vaccine. Sequenced here: CD8+ T cells sorted from PBMCs, sampled 10 days after the yellow fever booster vaccination. The chain was built from TRBV4-1 and TRBJ1-4; the D segment cannot be called with confidence. The nucleotide sequence is given as TGCGCCAGCAGCCATCCTAAGGGAGGTTATCTGGAAAAACTGTTGTTT. Its protein is CASSHPKGGYLEKLLF.